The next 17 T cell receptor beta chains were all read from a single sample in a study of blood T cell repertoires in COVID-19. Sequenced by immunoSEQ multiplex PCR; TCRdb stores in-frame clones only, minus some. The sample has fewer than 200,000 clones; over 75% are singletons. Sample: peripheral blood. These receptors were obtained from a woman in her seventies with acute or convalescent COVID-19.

The CDR3 bases are TGTGCCAGCAGCCGACTAGCGGGAGGGCCAGATACGCAGTATTTT. This translates into CASSRLAGGPDTQYF. The chain joins TRBV5-6 to TRBJ2-3; 14 bases match TRBD2. Germline V gene lookup returns CDR1 SGHDT and CDR2 YYEEEE. V trimming: 4 bases; J trimming: 4 bases; junction bases outside the gene matches: 2. This CDR3 comprises 15 residues.

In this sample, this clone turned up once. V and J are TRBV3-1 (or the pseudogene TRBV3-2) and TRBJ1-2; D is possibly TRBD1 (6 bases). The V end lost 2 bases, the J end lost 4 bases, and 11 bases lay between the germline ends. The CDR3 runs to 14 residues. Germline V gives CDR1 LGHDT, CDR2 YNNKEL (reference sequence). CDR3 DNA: TGTGCCAGCAGCCAACGAGGGGGTCCCTATGGCTACACCTTC. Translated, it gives CASSQRGGPYGYTF.

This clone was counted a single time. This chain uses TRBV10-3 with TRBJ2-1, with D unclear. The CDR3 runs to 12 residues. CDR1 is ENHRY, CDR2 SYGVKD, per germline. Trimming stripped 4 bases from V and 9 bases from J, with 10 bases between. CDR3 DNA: TGTGCCATCAGTGGGTTGCGCACTGAGCAGTTCTTC. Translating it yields CAISGLRTEQFF.

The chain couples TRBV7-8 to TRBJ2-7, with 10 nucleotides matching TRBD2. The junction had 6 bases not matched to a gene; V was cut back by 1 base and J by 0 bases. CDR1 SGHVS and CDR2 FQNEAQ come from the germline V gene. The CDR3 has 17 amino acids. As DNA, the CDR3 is TGTGCCAGCAGCTTAGGGGGACTAGCGTTGAGCTCCTACGAGCAGTACTTC. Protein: CASSLGGLALSSYEQYF.

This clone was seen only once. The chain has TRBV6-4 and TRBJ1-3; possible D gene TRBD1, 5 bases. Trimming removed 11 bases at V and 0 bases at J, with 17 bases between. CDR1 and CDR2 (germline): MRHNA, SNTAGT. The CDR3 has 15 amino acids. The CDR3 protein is CARSETDSSGNTIYF. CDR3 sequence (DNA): TGTGCCCGAAGTGAGACCGACAGCTCTGGAAACACCATATATTTT.

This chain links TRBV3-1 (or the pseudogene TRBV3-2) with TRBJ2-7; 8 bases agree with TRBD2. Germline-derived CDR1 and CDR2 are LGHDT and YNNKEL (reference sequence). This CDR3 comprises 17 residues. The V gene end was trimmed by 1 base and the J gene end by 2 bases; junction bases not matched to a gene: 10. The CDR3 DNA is TGTGCCAGCAGCCAAGGCCCCAGCGGGAGCATACCCTACGAGCAGTACTTC. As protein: CASSQGPSGSIPYEQYF.

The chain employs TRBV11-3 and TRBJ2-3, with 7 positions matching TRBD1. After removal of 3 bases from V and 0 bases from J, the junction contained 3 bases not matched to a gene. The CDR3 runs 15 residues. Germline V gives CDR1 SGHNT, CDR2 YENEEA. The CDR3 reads CASSFGTASTDTQYF. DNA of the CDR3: TGTGCCAGCAGCTTCGGGACAGCAAGCACAGATACGCAGTATTTT.

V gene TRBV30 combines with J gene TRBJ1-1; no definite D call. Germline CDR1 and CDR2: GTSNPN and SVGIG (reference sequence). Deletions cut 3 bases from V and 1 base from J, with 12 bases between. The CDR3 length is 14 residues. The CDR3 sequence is CAWSLSPWNTEAFF. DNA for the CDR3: TGTGCCTGGAGCCTCAGTCCTTGGAACACTGAAGCTTTCTTT.

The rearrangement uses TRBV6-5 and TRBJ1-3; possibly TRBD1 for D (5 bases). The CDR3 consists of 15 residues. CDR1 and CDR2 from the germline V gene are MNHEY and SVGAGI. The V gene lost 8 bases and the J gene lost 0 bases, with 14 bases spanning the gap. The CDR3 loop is CASDPGRVSGNTIYF. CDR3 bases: TGTGCCAGCGACCCAGGGAGGGTCTCTGGAAACACCATATATTTT.

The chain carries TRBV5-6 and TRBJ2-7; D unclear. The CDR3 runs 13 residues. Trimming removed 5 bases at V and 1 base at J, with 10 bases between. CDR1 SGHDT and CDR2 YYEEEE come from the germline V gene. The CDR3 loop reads CASRKRPSYEQYF. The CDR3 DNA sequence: TGTGCCAGCAGGAAGCGTCCGTCCTACGAGCAGTACTTC. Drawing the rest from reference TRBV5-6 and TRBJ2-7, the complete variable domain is DAGVTQSPTHLIKTRGQQVTLRCSPKSGHDTVSWYQQALGQGPQFIFQYYEEEERQRGNFPDRFSGHQFPNYSSELNVNALLLGDSALYLCASRKRPSYEQYFGPGTRLTVT.

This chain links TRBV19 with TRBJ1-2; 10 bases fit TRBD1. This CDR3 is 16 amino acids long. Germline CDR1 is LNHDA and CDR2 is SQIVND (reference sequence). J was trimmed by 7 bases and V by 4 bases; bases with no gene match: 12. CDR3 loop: CASSKSQGDRGRGYTF. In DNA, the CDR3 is TGTGCCAGTAGTAAAAGCCAGGGGGACAGGGGACGTGGCTACACCTTC.

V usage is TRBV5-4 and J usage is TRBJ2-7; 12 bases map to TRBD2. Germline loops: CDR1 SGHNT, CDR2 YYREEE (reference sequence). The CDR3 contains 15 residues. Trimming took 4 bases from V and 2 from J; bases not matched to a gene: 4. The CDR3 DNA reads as TGTGCCAGCAGCACGACTAGCGGGAGTCCCTACGAGCAGTACTTC. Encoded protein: CASSTTSGSPYEQYF.

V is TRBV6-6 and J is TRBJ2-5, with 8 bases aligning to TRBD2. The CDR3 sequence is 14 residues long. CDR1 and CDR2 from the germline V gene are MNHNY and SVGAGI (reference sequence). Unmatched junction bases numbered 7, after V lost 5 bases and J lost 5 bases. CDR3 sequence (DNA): TGTGCCAGCAGTCACGGGAGGGGAGGGGAGACCCAGTACTTC. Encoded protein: CASSHGRGGETQYF.

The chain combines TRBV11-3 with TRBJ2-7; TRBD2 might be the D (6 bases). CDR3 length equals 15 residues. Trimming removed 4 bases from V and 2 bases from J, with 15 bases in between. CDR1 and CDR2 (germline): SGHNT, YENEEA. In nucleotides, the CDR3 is TGTGCCAGCAGCTACCGACTGGGCGGGACCTACGAGCAGTACTTC. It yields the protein CASSYRLGGTYEQYF.

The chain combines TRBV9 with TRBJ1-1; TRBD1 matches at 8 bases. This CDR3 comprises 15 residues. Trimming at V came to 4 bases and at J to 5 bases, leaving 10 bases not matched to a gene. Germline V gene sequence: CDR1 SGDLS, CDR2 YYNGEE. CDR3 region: CASSKKTGGNTEAFF. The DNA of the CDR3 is TGTGCCAGCAGCAAAAAAACAGGGGGAAATACTGAAGCTTTCTTT.

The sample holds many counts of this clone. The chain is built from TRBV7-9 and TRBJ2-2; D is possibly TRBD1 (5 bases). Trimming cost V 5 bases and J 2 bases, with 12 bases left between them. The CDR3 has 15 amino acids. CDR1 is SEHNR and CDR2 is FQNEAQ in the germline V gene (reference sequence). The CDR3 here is CASSRTTVNTGELFF. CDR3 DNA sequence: TGTGCCAGCAGCAGAACGACAGTAAACACCGGGGAGCTGTTTTTT. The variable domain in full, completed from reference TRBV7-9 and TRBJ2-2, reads DTGVSQNPRHKITKRGQNVTFRCDPISEHNRLYWYRQTLGQGPEFLTYFQNEAQLEKSRLLSDRFSAERPKGSFSTLEIQRTEQGDSAMYLCASSRTTVNTGELFFGEGSRLTVL.

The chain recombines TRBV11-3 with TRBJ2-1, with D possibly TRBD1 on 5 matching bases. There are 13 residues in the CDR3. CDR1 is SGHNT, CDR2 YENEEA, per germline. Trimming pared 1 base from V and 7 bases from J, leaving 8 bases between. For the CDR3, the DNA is TGTGCCAGCAGCTTAGGCAGGGTGAATGAGCAGTTCTTC. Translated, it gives CASSLGRVNEQFF.